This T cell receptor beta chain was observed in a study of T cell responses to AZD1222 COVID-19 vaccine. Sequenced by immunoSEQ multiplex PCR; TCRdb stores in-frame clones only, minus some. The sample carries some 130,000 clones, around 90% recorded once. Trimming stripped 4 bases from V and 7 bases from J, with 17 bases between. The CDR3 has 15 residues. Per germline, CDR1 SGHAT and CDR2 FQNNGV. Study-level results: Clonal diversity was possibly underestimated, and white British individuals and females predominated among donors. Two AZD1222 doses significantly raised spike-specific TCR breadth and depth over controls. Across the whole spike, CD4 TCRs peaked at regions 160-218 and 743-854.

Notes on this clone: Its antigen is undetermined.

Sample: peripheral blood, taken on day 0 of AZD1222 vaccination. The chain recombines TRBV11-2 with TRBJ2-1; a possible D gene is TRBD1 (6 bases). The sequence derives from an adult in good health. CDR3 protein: CASSSGLQGLNEQFF. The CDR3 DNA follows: TGTGCCAGCAGCTCTGGCTTGCAGGGGCTAAATGAGCAGTTCTTC. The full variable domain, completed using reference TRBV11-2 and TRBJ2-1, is EAGVAQSPRYKIIEKRQSVAFWCNPISGHATLYWYQQILGQGPKLLIQFQNNGVVDDSQLPKDRFSAERLKGVDSTLKIQPAKLEDSAVYLCASSSGLQGLNEQFFGPGTRLTVL.